These 12 T cell receptor beta chains originate from one sample sequenced in a study of CD8+ T cells in alopecia areata. RNA was isolated and reverse transcribed to cDNA, the sequencing template. Sequencing used immunoSEQ multiplex PCR; TCRdb keeps in-frame clones, though not all of them. The data contain some 170,000 clones, 58% of them singletons. As for treatment: oral pan-JAK inhibitor, 5-10 mg twice daily. The material was CD4+ T cells sorted from blood, obtained at roughly week 55, from a patient treated with tofacitinib. All receptors come from a human donor with alopecia areata.

As DNA, the CDR3 is TGTGCCTGGAGTTCACAGGTGAACTATGGCTACACCTTC. Its translation is CAWSSQVNYGYTF. The chain joins TRBV30 to TRBJ1-2, with TRBD1 as a possible D gene (5 bases). Germline V lookup: CDR1 GTSNPN, CDR2 SVGIG (reference sequence). This CDR3 region has 13 residues. The V end lost 2 bases, the J end lost 2 bases, and 9 bases lay between the germline ends.

This clone has a handful of counts. The chain carries TRBV2 and TRBJ1-5; tentative D call: TRBD1 (6 bases). Between the trimmed V and J ends, which lost 7 bases and 5 bases, there was a span of 9 bases. CDR1 and CDR2 (germline): SNHLY, FYNNEI. The CDR3 spans 12 residues. CDR3 sequence (DNA): TGTGCCAGCAAGGGGGTGGATCAGCCCCAGCATTTT. Its protein product is CASKGVDQPQHF.

This chain uses TRBV5-1 with TRBJ2-3; D gene uncertain. The CDR3 covers 18 residues. Trimming pared 0 bases from V and 1 base from J, leaving 18 bases between. In germline, CDR1 is SGHRS, CDR2 YFSETQ. As DNA, the CDR3 is TGCGCCAGCAGCTTGGCCCACAACTCGAAAGTTGGCACAGATACGCAGTATTTT. Translating it yields CASSLAHNSKVGTDTQYF.

The chain employs TRBV27 and TRBJ1-6; TRBD1 is a possible D gene (5 bases). Germline lookup yields CDR1 MNHEY and CDR2 SMNVEV (reference sequence). The CDR3 length is 13 residues. With 5 bases removed from V and 10 bases from J, the gap between germline ends came to 12 bases. CDR3 protein: CASSPDRQSPLHF. CDR3 bases: TGTGCCAGCAGTCCGGACCGACAGTCACCCCTCCACTTT.

The chain employs TRBV30 and TRBJ1-1, with D perhaps matching TRBD1 (6 bases). V was clipped by 5 bases and J by 4 bases, with 14 bases between them. Germline CDR1 and CDR2: GTSNPN and SVGIG (reference sequence). CDR3 length: 13 residues. This chain's CDR3 is CAWRVGGGTEAFF. The CDR3, as DNA: TGTGCCTGGCGAGTAGGAGGGGGCACTGAAGCTTTCTTT.

The rearrangement joins TRBV5-1 to TRBJ2-2, with D perhaps matching TRBD1 or TRBD2 (6 bases each). This CDR3 contains 16 residues. V lost 0 bases, J lost 6 bases, and 15 bases lay in between. Germline lookup yields CDR1 SGHRS and CDR2 YFSETQ. The CDR3 coding sequence is TGCGCCAGCAGCTTGGGGCCGGGGGCGACGTCCGGGGAGCTGTTTTTT. Its protein product is CASSLGPGATSGELFF.

The genes are TRBV12-5 and TRBJ1-1; 9 bases fit TRBD1. The CDR3 length is 14 residues. V gave up 4 bases and J gave up 4 bases; unmatched junction bases: 4. CDR1 is LGHNT, CDR2 FRNRAP, per germline. The CDR3 loop reads CASGSGTGSTEAFF. The DNA for the CDR3 is TGTGCTAGTGGTTCTGGGACAGGGAGCACTGAAGCTTTCTTT.

V is TRBV9 and J is TRBJ2-2; no clear D gene. Trimming cost V 0 bases and J 8 bases, with 5 bases left between them. This CDR3 region has 12 residues. Germline-derived CDR1 and CDR2 are SGDLS and YYNGEE. In DNA form, the CDR3 reads TGTGCCAGCAGCGTAGTGGATGGGGAGCTGTTTTTT. Translated: CASSVVDGELFF.

The chain carries TRBV19 and TRBJ1-5, with D perhaps matching TRBD1 (5 bases). There are 16 residues in the CDR3. Trimming left V 7 bases short and J 0 bases short, with 16 bases between. Germline loops: CDR1 LNHDA, CDR2 SQIVND (reference sequence). CDR3 coding DNA: TGTGCCAGTACCCTGGGGGGAACCTATAGCAATCAGCCCCAGCATTTT. It yields the protein CASTLGGTYSNQPQHF.

The sample holds a few counts of this clone. V usage is TRBV23-1 and J usage is TRBJ1-5; D is uncertain. TRBV23-1 is placed among ORFs of uncertain function. The CDR3 is 13 amino acids. V gave up 3 bases and J gave up 0 bases, with 3 bases separating them. The DNA of the CDR3 is TGCGCCAGCAGTCAGCATAGCAATCAGCCCCAGCATTTT. This translates into CASSQHSNQPQHF.

The chain is built from TRBV29-1 and TRBJ1-2; D unclear. This CDR3 has 12 amino acids. V was cut by 6 bases and J by 0 bases, with 8 bases left in between. Per germline, CDR1 SQVTM and CDR2 ANQGSEA. The chain's CDR3 is CSVEDPNYGYTF. The CDR3 region has the DNA TGCAGCGTAGAGGACCCTAACTATGGCTACACCTTC.

This clone has a single count. The CDR3, as DNA: TGCAGCGTCGCGACAGGGTTGACAGATACGCAGTATTTT. As protein: CSVATGLTDTQYF. The chain links TRBV29-1 to TRBJ2-3; 7 bases are shared with TRBD1. Germline CDR1 is SQVTM and CDR2 is ANQGSEA. With 6 bases clipped from V and 3 bases from J, the junction kept 6 bases outside the gene matches. The CDR3 length is 13 residues.